A selection of T cell receptor beta chains follows, all from one sample in a study of control samples from healthy donors and cancer patients. Assay: immunoSEQ multiplex PCR; the TCRdb copy retains only in-frame clones and omits some. The table shows about 53,000 clones, with roughly nine tenths occurring only once. Input material: PBMCs. Receptors were obtained from a man aged 55 to 70 with head and neck cancer. Each CDR3 is given without its conserved first and last residue. Expanded clones are given a class, and other clones once, few, many or no size at all.

j_call	v_call	clone_size	cdr3_aa
TRBJ1-3	TRBV5-1	NA	ASRILAGPFSGNTIY
TRBJ2-3	TRBV18	NA	ASSTLGDTDTQY
TRBJ2-3	TRBV6-6	NA	ASSYQGGRTDTQY
TRBJ2-1	TRBV3-1/TRBV3-2	NA	ASSPGEWGKF
TRBJ2-7	TRBV27	NA	ASSFRISSYEQY
TRBJ1-5	TRBV7-9	few	ASTKTGVNQPQH
TRBJ2-7	TRBV6-5	NA	ASSASGQGYEQY
TRBJ1-1	TRBV6-1	NA	ASSEALRQSPEAF
TRBJ1-3	TRBV24-1	NA	ATSESGRGNTIY
TRBJ2-3	TRBV3-1/TRBV3-2	NA	ASSRTSGGSKRDTQY